Sequencing of this T cell receptor beta chain was carried out in a study of cytomegalovirus exposure and HLA in healthy donors. About the study: Of all 400 or so donors who were genotyped, roughly 85% belonged to the Caucasian-associated ancestry cluster.

Unrecorded immune exposure was likely among donors, who were nominally healthy when sampled. In the PCR, 60 Vbeta and 13 Jbeta primers were used. Repertoires were generated with immunoSEQ multiplex PCR, while TCRdb's copy carries only in-frame clones and drops some. Of roughly 100,000 clones detected, approximately 87% appear once; the ten largest clones hold 2.5% to 3%. This TCR was recovered from a middle-aged man in good health and CMV-seronegative. Sequenced: PBMCs.

DNA for the CDR3: TGTGCCAGCAGTGAACACGGCTCCTATAATTCACCCCTCCACTTT. Its protein product is CASSEHGSYNSPLHF. This chain joins TRBV2 and TRBJ1-6; D remains ambiguous. V lost 2 bases to trimming and J lost 0 bases, with 5 bases between them. The CDR3 totals 15 residues. Germline V gene data show CDR1 as SNHLY and CDR2 as FYNNEI.